This T cell receptor beta chain emerged from a study of blood T cell repertoires in COVID-19 (dated by TCRdb to the early 2020s). Some background on the complete study: The collaborator samples originated in the United States, Italy and Spain and spanned the acute and convalescent phases of COVID-19. The material from the prospective study consisted of cDNA or gDNA derived from T cells, B-cell-depleted T cells, or PBMCs. Subjects who had been exposed to COVID-19, were actively infected with it, or had recovered from it provided the deeply sampled blood TCRbeta repertoires that made up the dataset. The samples were drawn from the first 160 participants of the ongoing ImmuneRACE study and from about 1,200 subjects provided by 6 global collaborators. A freely available public database, intended as a resource for researchers studying the immune response to SARS-CoV-2, is where the repertoires were released. Where available, HLA class I and class II types were obtained from metadata supplied by the sample provider rather than from assay-based typing. Nearly every sample came with metadata listing a de-identified subject ID, COVID-19 status, age in years and sex.

This clone was observed a single time. Its antigen remains undetermined. No per-base quality is available; no much larger clone lies one base away. TCRbeta CDR3 regions were amplified from genomic DNA by means of the immunoSEQ Assay, a bias-controlled multiplex PCR. The study's processing was this. The number of nucleated cells in each sample was estimated from the amplification of reference gene primers within the assay. Sequence reads were collapsed and filtered to measure the absolute abundance of every unique TCRbeta CDR3 rearrangement. For each sample, productive Simpson clonality was calculated as the square root of Simpson's diversity index across productive rearrangements. TCRdb carries this immuneACCESS record with in-frame sequences only. Its versions omit some clonotypes, under half of them owing to an unresolved V gene in the studies checked, with the rest unexplained. That table furnishes V, J and clone size, whereas the DNA furnished D and trimming. This sample is represented by hundreds of thousands of clones; 86% of them were singletons. The ten biggest clones cover over 1.5% of the sample.

General findings and caveats noted by the study authors: How much clinical and demographic metadata was included differed by source and by participant, and the metadata was provided uncurated.

Enrolling through a virtual design, the prospective study's participants ranged in age from roughly 18 to 90 years and lived across roughly 24 United States geographic areas. In the prospective study, cohorts were assigned on the basis of participant-reported clinical history obtained from a screening survey and a study questionnaire. ImmuneRACE Cohort 3 recovered participants were defined by two consecutive negative NP/OP PCR tests, healthcare professional clearance, or symptom resolution. In the prospective study, mobile phlebotomists collected whole blood, serum and a nasopharyngeal or oropharyngeal swab from each participant. Prospective study participants could optionally give additional blood draws and questionnaires over a roughly 2-month period. Prospective study blood samples were shipped either frozen or at room temperature before DNA extraction. The clonotype comes from a man aged 35-49 years who had recovered from COVID-19. The source material was PBMCs or T cells enriched from blood (not recorded which).

The CDR3 reads as follows: CASTPPAGGAIEQFF. The DNA sequence is TGTGCCAGCACTCCTCCCGCGGGGGGGGCCATTGAGCAGTTCTTC. In this chain, TRBV12-1 is recombined with TRBJ2-1; no DNA check was done on the table's D call, TRBD2. TRBV12-1 is tagged as a pseudogene. From the cysteine through the phenylalanine, the CDR3 covers 15 amino acids. Only the CDR3 portion is preserved as DNA: 45 bases, with reading frame beginning at the first base.